Listed here are 7 T cell receptor beta chains from one sample, sequenced in a study of Graves' ophthalmopathy and Graves' hyperthyroidism. RNA transcripts provided the template for amplifying TCR beta CDR3 regions. Following a first-round RT-PCR that used HTBI primers, a second-round multiplex PCR was carried out. MiXCR, run by TCRdb on the multiplex PCR reads, gives a single entry per CDR3 protein. Seen here are hundreds of thousands of distinct CDR3 sequences, 22% observed once, and the top ten hold around 7%. Sequencing was performed on peripheral blood. Source of these receptors: a woman in her late teens or twenties with stable Graves' hyperthyroidism. Some clones in this sample may be carry-over from other donors' samples.

The chain carries TRBV12-3 or TRBV12-4 and TRBJ1-2; the D is unclear. The CDR3 spans 15 residues. V was pared by 8 bases and J by 4 bases, with 20 bases between. This CDR3 is CASGSTGPSGYGYTF. CDR3 bases: TGTGCCAGCGGAAGTACCGGGCCTTCGGGCTATGGCTACACCTTC.

The CDR3 loop reads CASRGQSSNQPQHF. The CDR3 coding sequence is TGTGCCAGCAGGGGACAGTCTAGCAATCAGCCCCAGCATTTT. The chain has TRBV6-1 and TRBJ1-5, with TRBD1 matching over 7 bases. Germline V lookup: CDR1 MNHNS, CDR2 SASEGT. The CDR3 spans 14 residues. V was pared by 6 bases and J by 0 bases, with 2 bases of the junction left unmatched.

The chain is built from TRBV4-1 and TRBJ2-5; D may match TRBD1 or TRBD2 (5 bases each). The CDR3 has 14 amino acids. V shed 3 bases and J shed 3 bases, with 11 bases lying between them. Germline CDR1 is MGHRA and CDR2 is YSYEKL. The CDR3 region is CASSQGVREETQYF. CDR3 DNA: TGCGCCAGCAGCCAGGGGGTTAGGGAAGAGACCCAGTACTTC.

The chain recombines TRBV20-1 with TRBJ1-2, with no clear D. Germline values: CDR1 DFQATT, CDR2 SNEGSKA (reference sequence). Trimming stripped 3 bases from V and 0 bases from J, with 11 bases between. The CDR3 runs 14 residues. CDR3 in DNA: TGCAGTGCTAGCGATTTTTCTGCTAACTATGGCTACACCTTC. Translation: CSASDFSANYGYTF.

The J gene is TRBJ2-7, the V gene TRBV4-1; 8 nucleotides match TRBD1. Unmatched junction bases numbered 5, after V lost 2 bases and J lost 2 bases. Germline CDR1 reads MGHRA; CDR2 reads YSYEKL. The CDR3 covers 15 residues. CDR3 DNA sequence: TGCGCCAGCAGCCAAACCGGGACAGGCCCCTACGAGCAGTACTTC. The encoded protein is CASSQTGTGPYEQYF.

In this sample, this clonotype turned up many times. The V gene is TRBV7-2, the J gene TRBJ1-1, with D perhaps matching TRBD1 (6 bases). CDR3 size: 15 residues. Germline CDR1 reads SGHTA; CDR2 reads FQGNSA. V lost 0 bases and J 5 bases, leaving 13 bases between the germline ends. The CDR3 spells CASSLAFRTATEAFF. The CDR3 DNA follows: TGTGCCAGCAGCTTAGCGTTTAGGACAGCTACTGAAGCTTTCTTT.

This clonotype has a count of ten or more. This chain uses TRBV29-1 with TRBJ2-7; TRBD2 agrees at 16 bases. Germline CDR1 reads SQVTM; CDR2 reads ANQGSEA. The CDR3 spans 13 residues. Losses at the gene ends were 3 bases for V and 7 bases for J; bases not matched to a gene: 0. Here the CDR3 DNA reads TGCAGCGTTGAGGGACTAGCGGGAGGGGAGCAGTACTTC. It is translated as CSVEGLAGGEQYF.